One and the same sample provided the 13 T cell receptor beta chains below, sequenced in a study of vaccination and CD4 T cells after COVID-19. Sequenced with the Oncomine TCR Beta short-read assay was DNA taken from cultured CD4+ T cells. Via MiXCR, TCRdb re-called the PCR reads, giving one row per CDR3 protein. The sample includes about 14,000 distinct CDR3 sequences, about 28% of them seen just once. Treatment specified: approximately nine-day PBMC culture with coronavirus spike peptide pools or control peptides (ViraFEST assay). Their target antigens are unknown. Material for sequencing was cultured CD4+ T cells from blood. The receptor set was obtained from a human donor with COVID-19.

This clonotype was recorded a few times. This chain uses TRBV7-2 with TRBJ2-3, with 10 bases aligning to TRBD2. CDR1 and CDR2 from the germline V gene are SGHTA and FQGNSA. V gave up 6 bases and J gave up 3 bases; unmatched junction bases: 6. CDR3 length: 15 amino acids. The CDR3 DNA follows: TGTGCCAGCAGTATAGCGGGGGGAGGAACAGATACGCAGTATTTT. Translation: CASSIAGGGTDTQYF.

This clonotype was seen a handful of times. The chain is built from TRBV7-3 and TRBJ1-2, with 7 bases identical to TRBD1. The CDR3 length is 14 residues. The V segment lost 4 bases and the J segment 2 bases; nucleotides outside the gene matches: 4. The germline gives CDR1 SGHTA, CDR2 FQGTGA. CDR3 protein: CASSSAGGNYGYTF. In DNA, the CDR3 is TGTGCCAGCAGCTCCGCAGGGGGGAACTATGGCTACACCTTC.

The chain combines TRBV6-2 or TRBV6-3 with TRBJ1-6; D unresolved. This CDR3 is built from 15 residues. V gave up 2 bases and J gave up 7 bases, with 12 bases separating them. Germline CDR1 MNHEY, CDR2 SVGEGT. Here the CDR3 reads CASSYGWQQNSPLHF. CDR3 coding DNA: TGTGCCAGCAGTTACGGGTGGCAGCAGAATTCACCCCTCCACTTT.

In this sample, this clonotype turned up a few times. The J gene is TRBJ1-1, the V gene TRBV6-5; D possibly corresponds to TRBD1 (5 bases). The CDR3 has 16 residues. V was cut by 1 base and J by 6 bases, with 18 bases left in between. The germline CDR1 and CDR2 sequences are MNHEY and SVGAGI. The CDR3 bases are TGTGCCAGCAGTTACTTACAGGTGGGGTGGGACTCTGAAGCTTTCTTT. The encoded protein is CASSYLQVGWDSEAFF.

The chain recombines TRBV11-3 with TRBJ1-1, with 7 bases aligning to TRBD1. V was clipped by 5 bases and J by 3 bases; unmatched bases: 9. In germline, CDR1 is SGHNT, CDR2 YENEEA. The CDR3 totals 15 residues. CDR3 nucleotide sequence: TGTGCCAGCAGCCCAGGGGGGGTAAGCGACACTGAAGCTTTCTTT. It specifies CASSPGGVSDTEAFF.

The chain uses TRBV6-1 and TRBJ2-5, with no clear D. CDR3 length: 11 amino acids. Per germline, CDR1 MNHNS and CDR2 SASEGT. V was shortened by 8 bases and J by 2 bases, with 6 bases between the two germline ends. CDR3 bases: TGTGCCAGCGGGGTTCAAGAGACCCAGTACTTC. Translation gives CASGVQETQYF.

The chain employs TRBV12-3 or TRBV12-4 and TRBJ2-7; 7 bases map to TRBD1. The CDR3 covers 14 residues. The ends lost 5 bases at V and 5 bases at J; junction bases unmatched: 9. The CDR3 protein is CASSETDRRHEQYF. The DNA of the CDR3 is TGTGCCAGCAGTGAAACGGACAGGAGGCACGAGCAGTACTTC.

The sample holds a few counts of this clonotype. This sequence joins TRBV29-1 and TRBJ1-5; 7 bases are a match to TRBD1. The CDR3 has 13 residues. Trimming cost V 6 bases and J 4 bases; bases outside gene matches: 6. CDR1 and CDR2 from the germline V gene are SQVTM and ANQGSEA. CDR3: CSVVIQGNQPQHF. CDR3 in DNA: TGCAGCGTCGTAATACAGGGGAATCAGCCCCAGCATTTT.

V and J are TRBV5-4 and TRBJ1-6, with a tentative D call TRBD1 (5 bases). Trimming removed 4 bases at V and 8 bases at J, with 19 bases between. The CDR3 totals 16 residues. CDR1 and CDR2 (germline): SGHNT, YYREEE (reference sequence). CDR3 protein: CASSVPGRRGDSPLHF. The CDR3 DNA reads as TGTGCCAGCAGCGTCCCGGGGCGGAGGGGAGATTCACCCCTCCACTTT.

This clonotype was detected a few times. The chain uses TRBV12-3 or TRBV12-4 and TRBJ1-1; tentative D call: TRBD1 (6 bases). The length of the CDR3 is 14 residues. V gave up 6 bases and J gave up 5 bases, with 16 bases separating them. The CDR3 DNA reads TGTGCCAGCAGGCGAACAGGGATTGGAACTGAAGCTTTCTTT. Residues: CASRRTGIGTEAFF.

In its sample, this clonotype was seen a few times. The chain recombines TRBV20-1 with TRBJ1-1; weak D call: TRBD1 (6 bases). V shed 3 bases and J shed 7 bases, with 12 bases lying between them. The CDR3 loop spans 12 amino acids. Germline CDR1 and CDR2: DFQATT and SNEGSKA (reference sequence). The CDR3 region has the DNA TGCAGTGCTAGTAAGGGGGACGGTGAAGCTTTCTTT. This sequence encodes CSASKGDGEAFF.

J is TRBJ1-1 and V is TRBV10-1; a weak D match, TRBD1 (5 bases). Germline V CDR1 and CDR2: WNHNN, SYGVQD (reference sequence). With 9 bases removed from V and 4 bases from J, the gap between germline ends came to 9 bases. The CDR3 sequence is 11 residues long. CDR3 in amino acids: CASSRGTEAFF. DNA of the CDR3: TGCGCCAGTTCTAGGGGCACTGAAGCTTTCTTT.

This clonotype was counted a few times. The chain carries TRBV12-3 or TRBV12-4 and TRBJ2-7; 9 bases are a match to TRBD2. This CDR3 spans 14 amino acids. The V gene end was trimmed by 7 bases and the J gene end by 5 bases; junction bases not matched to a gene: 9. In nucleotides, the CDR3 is TGTGCCAGCACCCAACGGGCTAGCGGGGACGAGCAGTACTTC. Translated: CASTQRASGDEQYF.